These 17 T cell receptor beta chains share one sample of origin, sequenced in a study of blood T cell repertoires in COVID-19. Some clones are missing from TCRdb's copy, which holds only in-frame ones; the method was immunoSEQ multiplex PCR. The sample has about 67,000 clones; roughly 79% are singletons. Material for sequencing was peripheral blood. These receptors all stem from a woman aged 55-70 years with acute or convalescent COVID-19.

This clone has just one count. The rearrangement uses TRBV5-1 and TRBJ2-7; 8 bases line up with TRBD1. J was trimmed by 6 bases and V by 0 bases; bases with no gene match: 11. Germline CDR1 and CDR2: SGHRS and YFSETQ. The CDR3 runs to 16 residues. The CDR3 reads CASSLGRPGQGTEQYF. The DNA of the CDR3 is TGCGCCAGCAGCTTGGGCCGGCCTGGACAGGGAACCGAGCAGTACTTC.

This clone was detected only once. This chain uses TRBV6-5 with TRBJ2-5, with D maybe TRBD1 (6 bases). The germline CDR1 and CDR2 sequences are MNHEY and SVGAGI. The CDR3 consists of 14 residues. Trimming removed 8 bases at V and 4 bases at J, with 17 bases between. The CDR3 spells CASESNRVGETQYF. CDR3 in DNA: TGTGCCAGCGAGTCGAACAGGGTCGGAGAGACCCAGTACTTC.

This sequence joins TRBV27 and TRBJ1-3; TRBD1 is a possible D gene (5 bases). The CDR3 extends over 14 amino acids. Looked up from germline, CDR1 is MNHEY and CDR2 is SMNVEV (reference sequence). V was cut by 3 bases and J by 4 bases, with 10 bases left in between. In DNA form, the CDR3 reads TGTGCCAGCAGTTTGGGGGGTTTCGGAAACACCATATATTTT. This codes for CASSLGGFGNTIYF.

The chain joins TRBV7-2 to TRBJ2-1; 8 positions agree with TRBD1. The CDR3 spans 16 residues. V was pared by 3 bases and J by 0 bases, with 4 bases of the junction left unmatched. Germline V gives CDR1 SGHTA, CDR2 FQGNSA. The CDR3 spells CASSFRTGSSYNEQFF. CDR3 bases: TGTGCCAGCAGCTTCCGGACAGGGAGCTCCTACAATGAGCAGTTCTTC.

This clone showed up just a few times. The chain is built from TRBV5-1 and TRBJ1-1; TRBD1 matches at 9 bases. The trim removed 4 bases at V and 1 base at J, leaving 2 bases unmatched. The germline gives CDR1 SGHRS, CDR2 YFSETQ. The CDR3 totals 14 residues. CDR3 coding DNA: TGCGCCAGCAGCGAGGGACAGGGGAACACTGAAGCTTTCTTT. As protein: CASSEGQGNTEAFF.

The genes are TRBV9 and TRBJ2-1; TRBD1 aligns across 9 bases. The CDR3 runs to 16 residues. V trimming: 0 bases; J trimming: 4 bases; junction bases outside the gene matches: 5. Germline loops: CDR1 SGDLS, CDR2 YYNGEE. The CDR3 loop is CASSVEGQGRYNEQFF. As DNA, the CDR3 is TGTGCCAGCAGCGTAGAGGGACAGGGTCGATACAATGAGCAGTTCTTC.

This chain links TRBV10-3 with TRBJ2-3, with 10 bases that match TRBD2. V shed 4 bases and J 5 bases; nucleotides not matched to a gene: 9. Germline values: CDR1 ENHRY, CDR2 SYGVKD. The CDR3 is 16 amino acids. Here the CDR3 reads CAISASGGAGGDTQYF. The DNA for the CDR3 is TGTGCCATCAGTGCTAGCGGGGGAGCGGGGGGAGATACGCAGTATTTT.

This chain joins TRBV9 and TRBJ2-2; TRBD1 is a possible D gene (6 bases). This CDR3 is 16 amino acids long. The V gene's germline CDR1 is SGDLS and CDR2 YYNGEE. Trimming removed 6 bases from V and 0 bases from J, with 15 bases in between. CDR3 coding DNA: TGTGCCAGCACTCAAACCCAGGGGACGAACACCGGGGAGCTGTTTTTT. Translated: CASTQTQGTNTGELFF.

The genes are TRBV9 and TRBJ2-2; the match to TRBD1 covers 8 bases. The CDR3 runs to 17 residues. The germline V gene encodes CDR1 SGDLS and CDR2 YYNGEE. V gave up 4 bases and J gave up 7 bases; unmatched junction bases: 15. Here the CDR3 reads CASSLRQGPTSGGELFF. For the CDR3, the DNA is TGTGCCAGCAGCCTACGACAGGGGCCGACTTCGGGCGGGGAGCTGTTTTTT.

This clone has just a few counts. The J gene is TRBJ2-3, the V gene TRBV28, with 8 positions matching TRBD1. J gave up 2 bases and V 6 bases, and 10 bases lay outside the gene matches. The CDR3 totals 16 residues. CDR1 is MDHEN, CDR2 SYDVKM, per germline. CDR3 nucleotide sequence: TGTGCCAGCAGCACATCAGGGGGCTGGTTCACAGATACGCAGTATTTT. It yields the protein CASSTSGGWFTDTQYF.

V usage is TRBV7-3 and J usage is TRBJ1-5; no clear D. V shed 5 bases and J shed 5 bases, with 10 bases lying between them. Germline CDR1 reads SGHTA; CDR2 reads FQGTGA. The CDR3 spans 13 residues. The CDR3 sequence: CASSPNPDQPQHF. The CDR3 DNA sequence: TGTGCCAGCAGCCCTAACCCGGATCAGCCCCAGCATTTT.

This clone was observed at least ten times. The rearrangement joins TRBV11-2 to TRBJ1-1, with no clear D. V lost 2 bases and J lost 3, with 7 bases in between. Germline lookup yields CDR1 SGHAT and CDR2 FQNNGV. The CDR3 contains 13 residues. In DNA, the CDR3 is TGTGCCAGCAGCTTATCTCCGTACACTGAAGCTTTCTTT. Translating gives CASSLSPYTEAFF.

The V call is TRBV6-5, the J call TRBJ1-2, with 7 bases lining up with TRBD1. After removal of 6 bases from V and 8 bases from J, the junction contained 6 bases not matched to a gene. The CDR3 spans 12 residues. Germline lookup yields CDR1 MNHEY and CDR2 SVGAGI. CDR3 coding DNA: TGTGCCAGCAGGGAGAGGACAGGCGGCTACACCTTC. Translation: CASRERTGGYTF.

This CDR3 is CASSQGGNEQFF. The CDR3, as DNA: TGTGCCAGCAGCCAGGGAGGCAATGAGCAGTTCTTC. The chain is built from TRBV27 and TRBJ2-1, with D possibly matching TRBD2 (6 bases). CDR3 length: 12 residues. The germline V gene has CDR1 MNHEY and CDR2 SMNVEV (reference sequence). The germline V and J ends were trimmed by 6 bases and 6 bases, with 9 bases remaining between them.

V and J are TRBV6-5 and TRBJ2-5, with TRBD1 matching over 7 bases. The CDR3 totals 15 residues. From germline, CDR1 is MNHEY and CDR2 SVGAGI. With 8 bases clipped from V and 1 base from J, the junction kept 10 bases outside the gene matches. CDR3 protein: CASRDSDKLQETQYF. DNA for the CDR3: TGTGCCAGCCGGGACAGCGATAAACTCCAAGAGACCCAGTACTTC.

This clone was observed a few times. The J gene is TRBJ2-1, the V gene TRBV9, with a weak D call TRBD1 (6 bases). The CDR3 is 17 amino acids. V was clipped by 4 bases and J by 0 bases, with 17 bases between them. Germline CDR1 SGDLS, CDR2 YYNGEE. The CDR3 nucleotides read TGTGCCAGCAGCCACCGACGCGCAGGGGACTCCTACAATGAGCAGTTCTTC. Its protein is CASSHRRAGDSYNEQFF.

The chain carries TRBV6-2 or TRBV6-3 and TRBJ2-7; TRBD1 is a possible D gene (6 bases). In germline, CDR1 is MNHEY, CDR2 SVGEGT. Trimming pared 5 bases from V and 0 bases from J, leaving 14 bases between. The CDR3 runs to 15 residues. CDR3 protein: CASSPRTEISYEQYF. The CDR3 nucleotides read TGTGCCAGCAGTCCCAGGACAGAGATCTCCTACGAGCAGTACTTC.